Following are 7 T cell receptor beta chains from one sample sequenced in a study of molecular identifiers for immune sequencing clone quantification. TCRdb redid the calling of the PCR reads with MiXCR, one entry per CDR3 protein. The sample lists 60,000 to 70,000 distinct CDR3 sequences, around a sixth occurring once. What was sequenced was naive CD8+ T cells from blood, with Jurkat cell RNA spiked in. The sample's subset: FACS-sorted CD8+CD4-CCR7+CD45RA+ naive T cells. Every receptor here comes from a human donor in good health. Some libraries in this study had Jurkat cell RNA spiked in.

In its sample, this clonotype was seen many times. The V and J genes are TRBV2 and TRBJ2-6; D is uncertain. V was clipped by 7 bases and J by 0 bases, with 4 bases between them. The CDR3 extends over 13 amino acids. Germline CDR1 and CDR2: SNHLY and FYNNEI. The CDR3 here is CASTPSGANVLTF. CDR3 coding DNA: TGTGCCAGCACGCCCTCTGGGGCCAACGTCCTGACTTTC.

The chain is built from TRBV5-6 and TRBJ2-7; 9 bases are shared with TRBD2. The trim removed 6 bases at V and 4 bases at J, leaving 8 bases unmatched. The CDR3 consists of 14 residues. Germline CDR1 is SGHDT and CDR2 is YYEEEE. CDR3 amino acids: CASKIAGEIYEQYF. In DNA form, the CDR3 reads TGTGCCAGCAAAATAGCGGGAGAGATATACGAGCAGTACTTC.

This clonotype was counted at least ten times. This chain connects TRBV3-1 to TRBJ1-2; D not certain. CDR1 and CDR2 (germline): LGHDT, YNNKEL (reference sequence). The CDR3 consists of 13 residues. Trimming cost V 1 base and J 4 bases, with 7 bases left between them. This chain's CDR3 is CASSQVGFYGYTF. The CDR3 DNA follows: TGTGCCAGCAGCCAAGTTGGCTTCTATGGCTACACCTTC.

This clonotype was observed at least ten times. The genes are TRBV29-1 and TRBJ2-7; D is perhaps TRBD1 (5 bases). Germline CDR1 and CDR2: SQVTM and ANQGSEA. With 2 bases removed from V and 6 bases from J, the gap between germline ends came to 11 bases. This CDR3 is built from 12 residues. The CDR3 region has the DNA TGCAGCGTTGAACAGGGATCCGGCGAGCAGTACTTC. This translates into CSVEQGSGEQYF.

J is TRBJ2-4 and V is TRBV24-1, with a possible D match to TRBD1 (6 bases). The germline V gene has CDR1 KGHDR and CDR2 SFDVKD. V was cut by 9 bases and J by 7 bases, with 15 bases left in between. The length of the CDR3 is 13 residues. The CDR3 spells CATPPGQGNIQYF. The CDR3 DNA reads as TGTGCCACCCCCCCGGGACAAGGGAACATTCAGTACTTC.

As to this clonotype: With a much larger clone just one base away, this may be a read error. The genes are TRBV7-2 and TRBJ2-7; TRBD1 aligns across 10 bases. The CDR3 has 15 residues. Germline CDR1 and CDR2: SGHTA and FQGNSA. V dropped 5 bases and J dropped 3; count of bases not matched to a gene: 7. The CDR3 DNA is TGTGCCAGCAGCGGGGGACAGGGGCTGATCTACGAGCAGTACTTC. Protein product: CASSGGQGLIYEQYF.

This clonotype was seen many times. The rearrangement uses TRBV18 and TRBJ1-1, with D possibly matching TRBD1 (5 bases). The CDR3 is 16 amino acids. The V gene's germline CDR1 is KGHSH and CDR2 LQKENI. Trimming took 3 bases from V and 5 from J, leaving 19 bases between them. DNA for the CDR3: TGTGCCAGCTCACCTATCTCTCCAGGGAAATTGACTGAAGCTTTCTTT. Translating gives CASSPISPGKLTEAFF. Variable domain in full (rest from reference TRBV18 and TRBJ1-1): NAGVMQNPRHLVRRRGQEARLRCSPMKGHSHVYWYRQLPEEGLKFMVYLQKENIIDESGMPKERFSAEFPKEGPSILRIQQVVRGDSAAYFCASSPISPGKLTEAFFGQGTRLTVV.